The 10 T cell receptor beta chains below were found in one sample sequenced in a study of control samples from healthy donors and cancer patients (dated by TCRdb to 2019 to 2021). The library was produced with the immunoSEQ multiplex PCR assay. TCRdb took over this immuneACCESS table, retaining in-frame rearrangements with V and J assigned. Such tables are incomplete; in checked studies, under half of the missing clones stem from an unresolved V gene, and the remainder is unexplained. The sample yields over 100,000 clones; 90% were counted once. Roughly 2.7% of the sample belongs to the ten largest clones. Sample: blood. Receptors originate from a man aged 35 to 55 in good health.

This rearrangement joins TRBV7-9 to TRBJ1-2; 8 positions match TRBD1. This CDR3 contains 15 residues. Per germline, CDR1 SEHNR and CDR2 FQNEAQ (reference sequence). The J segment lost 4 bases and the V segment lost 5 bases, leaving 9 bases of the junction unmatched. The CDR3 spells CASSLTGTGGYGYTF. The CDR3 coding sequence is TGTGCCAGCAGCCTGACCGGGACAGGAGGCTATGGCTACACCTTC. The entire variable domain, with the rest obtained from reference TRBV7-9 and TRBJ1-2, is as follows: DTGVSQNPRHKITKRGQNVTFRCDPISEHNRLYWYRQTLGQGPEFLTYFQNEAQLEKSRLLSDRFSAERPKGSFSTLEIQRTEQGDSAMYLCASSLTGTGGYGYTFGSGTRLTVV.

The chain has TRBV6-5 and TRBJ2-5; a weak D match, TRBD2 (5 bases). CDR3 length equals 12 residues. V shed 8 bases and J shed 4 bases, with 11 bases lying between them. Germline CDR1 MNHEY, CDR2 SVGAGI. The CDR3 reads CASSGEGETQYF. The CDR3 coding sequence is TGTGCCAGCTCCGGTGAGGGAGAGACCCAGTACTTC.

This chain connects TRBV29-1 to TRBJ2-7; D is perhaps TRBD1 or TRBD2 (5 bases each). Germline CDR1 reads SQVTM; CDR2 reads ANQGSEA. Between the trimmed V and J ends, which lost 3 bases and 5 bases, there was a span of 11 bases. CDR3 length: 12 amino acids. The CDR3 loop is CSVDPGTHEQYF. The CDR3 DNA follows: TGCAGCGTTGATCCAGGGACCCACGAGCAGTACTTC.

The CDR3 DNA follows: TGTGCCAGCAGCTTAGACGGAGGGACTGAAGCTTTCTTT. It translates to CASSLDGGTEAFF. The J gene is TRBJ1-1, the V gene TRBV7-9; D remains ambiguous. In germline, CDR1 is SEHNR, CDR2 FQNEAQ (reference sequence). V lost 1 base to trimming and J lost 5 bases, with 8 bases between them. The length of the CDR3 is 13 residues.

This chain links TRBV5-4 with TRBJ1-2; unclear D gene. This CDR3 comprises 14 residues. The V gene lost 0 bases and the J gene lost 4 bases, with 10 bases spanning the gap. Per germline, CDR1 SGHNT and CDR2 YYREEE (reference sequence). For the CDR3, the DNA is TGTGCCAGCAGCTTGGGGAGTCGCCTCTATGGCTACACCTTC. It specifies CASSLGSRLYGYTF. The full variable domain, completed using reference TRBV5-4 and TRBJ1-2, is ETGVTQSPTHLIKTRGQQVTLRCSSQSGHNTVSWYQQALGQGPQFIFQYYREEENGRGNFPPRFSGLQFPNYSSELNVNALELDDSALYLCASSLGSRLYGYTFGSGTRLTVV.

The chain links TRBV2 to TRBJ1-3; D call uncertain. Germline V gene sequence: CDR1 SNHLY, CDR2 FYNNEI. The V and J ends lost 3 bases and 4 bases respectively, with 10 bases between them. The CDR3 is 14 amino acids. CDR3 sequence reads: CASSEITAGNTIYF. CDR3 nucleotides: TGTGCCAGCAGTGAGATCACAGCGGGAAACACCATATATTTT. Combining the CDR3 with reference TRBV2 and TRBJ1-3 gives the whole variable domain EPEVTQTPSHQVTQMGQEVILRCVPISNHLYFYWYRQILGQKVEFLVSFYNNEISEKSEIFDDQFSVERPDGSNFTLKIRSTKLEDSAMYFCASSEITAGNTIYFGEGSWLTVV.

The V and J genes are TRBV11-1 and TRBJ1-1; TRBD1 agrees at 7 bases. Germline values: CDR1 SGHAT, CDR2 FQDESV (reference sequence). The V gene end was trimmed by 5 bases and the J gene end by 0 bases; junction bases not matched to a gene: 9. The CDR3 covers 16 residues. CDR3 bases: TGTGCCAGCAGCCTAACTAGGGGGCCCATGAACACTGAAGCTTTCTTT. This translates into CASSLTRGPMNTEAFF. Together with reference TRBV11-1 and TRBJ1-1, the CDR3 gives the full variable domain: EAEVAQSPRYKITEKSQAVAFWCDPISGHATLYWYRQILGQGPELLVQFQDESVVDDSQLPKDRFSAERLKGVDSTLKIQPAELGDSAMYLCASSLTRGPMNTEAFFGQGTRLTVV.

The V call is TRBV7-8, the J call TRBJ2-6; no firm D call. The CDR3 has 15 amino acids. Germline CDR1 reads SGHVS; CDR2 reads FQNEAQ. V lost 5 bases and J lost 1, with 9 bases in between. CDR3: CASSHRISGANVLTF. The CDR3 DNA reads TGTGCCAGCAGCCACCGGATTTCTGGGGCCAACGTCCTGACTTTC.

This rearrangement joins TRBV4-2 to TRBJ2-3; 11 nucleotides align to TRBD2. This CDR3 contains 20 residues. Trimming took 0 bases from V and 2 from J; bases not matched to a gene: 13. CDR1 is LGHNA, CDR2 YNFKEQ, per germline. CDR3 protein: CASSQDLVAGGLGSTDTQYF. DNA for the CDR3: TGTGCCAGCAGCCAAGATCTCGTAGCGGGGGGGCTGGGCTCCACAGATACGCAGTATTTT.

V gene TRBV7-9 combines with J gene TRBJ1-6; no clear D. V shed 3 bases and J shed 13 bases, with 10 bases lying between them. The CDR3 has 12 amino acids. Germline CDR1 and CDR2: SEHNR and FQNEAQ (reference sequence). The CDR3 nucleotides read TGTGCCAGCAGCTTGGAACCGGGGCCCCTCCACTTT. Translating gives CASSLEPGPLHF. The variable domain in full, with the rest retrieved from reference TRBV7-9 and TRBJ1-6, is DTGVSQNPRHKITKRGQNVTFRCDPISEHNRLYWYRQTLGQGPEFLTYFQNEAQLEKSRLLSDRFSAERPKGSFSTLEIQRTEQGDSAMYLCASSLEPGPLHFGNGTRLTVT.